Listed below are T cell receptor beta chains from one sample, sequenced in a study of beta chain features in type 1 diabetes. Some clones are missing from TCRdb's copy, which holds only in-frame ones; the method was immunoSEQ multiplex PCR. The sample holds around 340,000 clones; around 20% are singletons and the top ten take 0.044%. The sample consisted of naive CD4+ T cells from blood. The receptors come from a young woman in good health. Each CDR3 is given with its conserved first and last residue. A D gene is named only where the DNA matches it firmly. Not every row has a clone size; where given, it reads once, few, many or a size class.

cdr3_aa cdr3_nt j_call d_call clone_size v_call
CASSVGWTSTDTQYF TGTGCCAGCAGCGTAGGATGGACTAGCACAGATACGCAGTATTTT TRBJ2-3 NA NA TRBV9
CASKIEGWSPYEQYF TGTGCCAGCAAGATAGAGGGATGGTCCCCCTACGAGCAGTACTTC TRBJ2-7 NA NA TRBV6-6
CASSLRAAPGELFF TGTGCCAGCAGCTTGCGGGCAGCGCCAGGGGAGCTGTTTTTT TRBJ2-2 NA few TRBV7-9
CASSSSSNQPQHF TGTGCCAGCAGTTCCTCCTCTAATCAGCCCCAGCATTTT TRBJ1-5 NA NA TRBV6-5
CAIRPGQGTNSPLHF TGTGCCATCAGACCGGGACAGGGTACGAATTCACCCCTCCACTTT TRBJ1-6 TRBD1 NA TRBV10-3
CASSLLPGEKLFF TGTGCCAGCAGCTTACTTCCGGGGGAAAAACTGTTTTTT TRBJ1-4 NA few TRBV11-2
CASSWFNGAQHF TGTGCCAGCAGCTGGTTTAACGGGGCCCAGCATTTT TRBJ1-5 NA NA TRBV7-2
CASSSPSGRGQETQYF TGTGCCAGCAGCTCCCCCTCCGGACGGGGCCAAGAGACCCAGTACTTC TRBJ2-5 NA few TRBV5-4
CASSLRAGDNEQFF TGCGCCAGCAGCTTGCGGGCAGGGGACAATGAGCAGTTCTTC TRBJ2-1 NA few TRBV5-1
CAWSQGGSRNYGYTF TGTGCCTGGAGTCAAGGCGGATCCCGCAACTATGGCTACACCTTC TRBJ1-2 NA few TRBV30
CASSSTNGYEQYF TGCGCCAGCAGCTCCACGAACGGGTACGAGCAGTACTTC TRBJ2-7 NA NA TRBV5-1
CASRAGLGATEAFF TGTGCCAGCAGGGCGGGTCTGGGGGCCACTGAAGCTTTCTTT TRBJ1-1 NA NA TRBV6-5
CASSLRGQGNGYTF TGTGCCAGCAGCTTAAGGGGACAGGGTAATGGCTACACCTTC TRBJ1-2 TRBD1 NA TRBV7-9
CASKRDLSTSTGELFF TGTGCCAGCAAGAGAGACCTTAGCACTTCCACCGGGGAGCTGTTTTTT TRBJ2-2 NA few TRBV5-4
CASSYNIPGQGSETQYF TGTGCCAGCAGCTATAACATACCTGGACAGGGGTCGGAGACCCAGTACTTC TRBJ2-5 TRBD1 NA TRBV7-2
CASSLWGQGEETQYF TGCGCCAGCAGTCTATGGGGACAGGGGGAAGAGACCCAGTACTTC TRBJ2-5 TRBD1 NA TRBV23-1
CASRPAGTHVLGTQYF TGTGCCAGCAGACCCGCCGGGACTCACGTACTAGGGACCCAGTACTTC TRBJ2-5 NA NA TRBV27
CSVALTGMNTEAFF TGCAGCGTCGCTTTGACAGGAATGAACACTGAAGCTTTCTTT TRBJ1-1 NA NA TRBV29-1
CASTEDRGLRSQYF TGTGCCAGCACCGAGGACAGGGGGTTGAGGTCCCAGTACTTC TRBJ2-5 TRBD1 few TRBV5-4
CAWITMQDYGYTF TGTGCCTGGATTACTATGCAAGACTATGGCTACACCTTC TRBJ1-2 NA NA TRBV30
CASSGGLGETQYF TGTGCCAGTAGTGGGGGACTAGGAGAGACCCAGTACTTC TRBJ2-5 TRBD2 NA TRBV19
CASSLAVEQFF TGCGCCAGCAGCTTGGCGGTGGAGCAGTTCTTC TRBJ2-1 NA once TRBV5-1
CASGQGDTQYF TGTGCTAGTGGTCAGGGAGATACGCAGTATTTT TRBJ2-3 NA NA TRBV12-5
CASSRGGRDNEQFF TGTGCCAGCTCACGCGGGGGGAGAGATAATGAGCAGTTCTTC TRBJ2-1 TRBD2 NA TRBV18
CALGQGGNQPQHF TGTGCCTTGGGACAGGGAGGCAATCAGCCCCAGCATTTT TRBJ1-5 NA few TRBV21-1
CSVTRDREPNYGYTF TGCAGCGTTACCCGGGACAGGGAACCTAACTATGGCTACACCTTC TRBJ1-2 TRBD1 few TRBV29-1
CASSLSHRGEQFF TGTGCCAGCAGTTTAAGTCACCGCGGGGAGCAGTTCTTC TRBJ2-1 NA NA TRBV27
CASSVRVYNSPLHF TGTGCCAGCAGCGTTCGCGTCTATAATTCACCCCTCCACTTT TRBJ1-6 NA NA TRBV9
CSVTGLAEAFF TGCAGCGTAACCGGGTTGGCTGAAGCTTTCTTT TRBJ1-1 NA NA TRBV29-1
CASSQEGQGSKNEKLFF TGCGCCAGCAGCCAAGAAGGGCAGGGGAGTAAGAATGAAAAACTGTTTTTT TRBJ1-4 NA NA TRBV4-1
CASSDPGTGYSPLHF TGTGCCAGCAGCGACCCCGGGACAGGGTATTCACCCCTCCACTTT TRBJ1-6 TRBD1 NA TRBV6-6
CAWRDSQETQYF TGTGCCTGGCGGGACAGTCAAGAGACCCAGTACTTC TRBJ2-5 TRBD1 NA TRBV30
CASSYPPSNVQFF TGTGCCAGCAGTTACCCACCTAGCAACGTGCAGTTCTTC TRBJ2-1 NA NA TRBV6-5
CASSDRSYGYTF TGTGCCAGCAGTGACAGAAGCTATGGCTACACCTTC TRBJ1-2 NA NA TRBV25-1
CASSQGGFGGGEKLFF TGTGCCAGCAGCCAAGGAGGGTTCGGCGGAGGTGAAAAACTGTTTTTT TRBJ1-4 NA few TRBV5-4
CASRGGGSSYEQYF TGTGCCAGCCGAGGGGGGGGCTCCTCCTACGAGCAGTACTTC TRBJ2-7 NA few TRBV11-3
CASSALSRVNEQFF TGTGCCAGCAGCGCCTTAAGCAGGGTGAATGAGCAGTTCTTC TRBJ2-1 NA few TRBV11-1
CASSRPLAGGYEQYF TGCGCCAGCAGCCGCCCACTAGCGGGGGGCTACGAGCAGTACTTC TRBJ2-7 TRBD2 NA TRBV4-1
CAWRSSGETQYF TGTGCCTGGAGAAGCTCCGGGGAGACCCAGTACTTC TRBJ2-5 NA few TRBV30
CASSPNRDSYGYTF TGTGCCAGCTCACCAAACCGGGACAGCTATGGCTACACCTTC TRBJ1-2 TRBD1 NA TRBV18
CASSQDRTGYNSPLHF TGTGCCAGCAGCCAAGATAGGACTGGGTATAATTCACCCCTCCACTTT TRBJ1-6 NA NA TRBV4-2